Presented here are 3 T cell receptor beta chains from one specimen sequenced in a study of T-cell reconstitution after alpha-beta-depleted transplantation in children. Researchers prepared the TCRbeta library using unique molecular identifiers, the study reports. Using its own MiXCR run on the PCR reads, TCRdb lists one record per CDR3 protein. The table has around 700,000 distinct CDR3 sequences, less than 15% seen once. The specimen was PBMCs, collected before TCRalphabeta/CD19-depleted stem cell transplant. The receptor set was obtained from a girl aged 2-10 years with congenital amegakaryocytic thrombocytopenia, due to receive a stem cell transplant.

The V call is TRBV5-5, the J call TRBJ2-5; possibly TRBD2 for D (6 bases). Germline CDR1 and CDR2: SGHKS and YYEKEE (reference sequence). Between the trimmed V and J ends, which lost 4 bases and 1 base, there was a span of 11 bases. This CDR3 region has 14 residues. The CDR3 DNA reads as TGTGCCAGCAGCCGGGGAGGACCCCAAGAGACCCAGTACTTC. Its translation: CASSRGGPQETQYF.

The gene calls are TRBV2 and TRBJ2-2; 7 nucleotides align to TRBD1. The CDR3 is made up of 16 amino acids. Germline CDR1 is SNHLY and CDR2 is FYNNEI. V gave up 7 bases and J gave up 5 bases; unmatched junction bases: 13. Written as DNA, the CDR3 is TGTGCCAGCAAGCGCAGTACAGGGGTTGGGACCGGGGAGCTGTTTTTT. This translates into CASKRSTGVGTGELFF. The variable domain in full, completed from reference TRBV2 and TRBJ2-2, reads EPEVTQTPSHQVTQMGQEVILRCVPISNHLYFYWYRQILGQKVEFLVSFYNNEISEKSEIFDDQFSVERPDGSNFTLKIRSTKLEDSAMYFCASKRSTGVGTGELFFGEGSRLTVL.

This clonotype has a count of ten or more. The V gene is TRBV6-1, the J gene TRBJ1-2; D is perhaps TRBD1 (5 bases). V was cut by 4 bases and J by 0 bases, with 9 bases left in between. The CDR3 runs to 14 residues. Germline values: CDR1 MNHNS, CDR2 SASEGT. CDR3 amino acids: CASSGQHSNYGYTF. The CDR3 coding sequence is TGTGCCAGCAGTGGACAGCACTCTAACTATGGCTACACCTTC.